The entry below describes one T cell receptor (beta chain). The germline V gene encodes CDR1 MNHEY and CDR2 SMNVEV (reference sequence). This CDR3 has 18 amino acids. V dropped 4 bases and J dropped 0; count of bases not matched to a gene: 5. Via MiXCR, TCRdb re-called the RT-PCR reads, giving one row per CDR3 protein. The sample holds 550,000 to 750,000 distinct CDR3 sequences; approximately 15% are singletons and the top ten take 3.6%. The sequenced sample was memory CD4+ T cells from blood. The sequence came from a female donor in good health, serving as a healthy control. V gene TRBV27 combines with J gene TRBJ2-1; TRBD2 agrees at 14 bases. The CDR3 bases are TGTGCCAGCAGTTCCGGACTAGCGGGGGGCAGCTCCTACAATGAGCAGTTCTTC. Its protein product is CASSSGLAGGSSYNEQFF.